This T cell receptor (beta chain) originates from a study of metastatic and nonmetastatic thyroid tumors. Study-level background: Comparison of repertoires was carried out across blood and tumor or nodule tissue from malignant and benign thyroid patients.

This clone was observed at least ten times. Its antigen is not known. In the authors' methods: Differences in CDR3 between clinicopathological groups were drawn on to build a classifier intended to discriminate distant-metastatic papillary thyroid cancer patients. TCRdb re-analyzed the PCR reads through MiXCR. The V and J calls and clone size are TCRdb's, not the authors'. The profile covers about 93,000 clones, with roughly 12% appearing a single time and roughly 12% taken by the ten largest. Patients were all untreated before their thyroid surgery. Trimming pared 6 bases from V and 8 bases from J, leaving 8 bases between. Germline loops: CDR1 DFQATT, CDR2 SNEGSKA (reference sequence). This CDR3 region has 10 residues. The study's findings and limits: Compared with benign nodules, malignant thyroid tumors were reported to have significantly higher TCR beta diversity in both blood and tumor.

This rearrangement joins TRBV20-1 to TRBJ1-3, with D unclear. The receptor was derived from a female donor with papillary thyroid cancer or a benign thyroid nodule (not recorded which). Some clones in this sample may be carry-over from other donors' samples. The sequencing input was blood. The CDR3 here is CSARMDTIYF. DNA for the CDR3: TGCAGTGCCCGCATGGACACCATATATTTT.